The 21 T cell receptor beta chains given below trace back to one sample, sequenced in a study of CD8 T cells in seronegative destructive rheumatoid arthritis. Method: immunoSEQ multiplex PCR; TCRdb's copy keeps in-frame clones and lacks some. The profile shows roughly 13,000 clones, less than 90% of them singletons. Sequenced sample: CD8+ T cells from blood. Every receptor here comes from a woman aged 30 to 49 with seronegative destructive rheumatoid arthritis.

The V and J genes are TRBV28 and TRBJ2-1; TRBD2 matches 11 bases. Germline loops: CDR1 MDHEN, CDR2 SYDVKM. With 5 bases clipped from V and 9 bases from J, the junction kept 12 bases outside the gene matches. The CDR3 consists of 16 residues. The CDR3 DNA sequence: TGTGCCAGCAGTCGAATCCTAGCGGGGGGCGTCGGTGAGCAGTTCTTC. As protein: CASSRILAGGVGEQFF.

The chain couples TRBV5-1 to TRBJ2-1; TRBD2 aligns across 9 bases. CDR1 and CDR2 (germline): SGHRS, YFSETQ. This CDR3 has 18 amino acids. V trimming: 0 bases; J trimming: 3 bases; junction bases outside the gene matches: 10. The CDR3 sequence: CASSLANSGGPDYNEQFF. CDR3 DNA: TGCGCCAGCAGCTTGGCCAACAGCGGGGGGCCAGACTACAATGAGCAGTTCTTC.

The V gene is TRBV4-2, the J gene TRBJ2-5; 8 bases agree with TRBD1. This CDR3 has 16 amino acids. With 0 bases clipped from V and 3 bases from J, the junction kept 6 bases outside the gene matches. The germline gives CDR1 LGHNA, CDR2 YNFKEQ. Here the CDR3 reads CASSQDLPGGKETQYF. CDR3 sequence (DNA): TGTGCCAGCAGCCAAGATCTACCAGGGGGCAAAGAGACCCAGTACTTC.

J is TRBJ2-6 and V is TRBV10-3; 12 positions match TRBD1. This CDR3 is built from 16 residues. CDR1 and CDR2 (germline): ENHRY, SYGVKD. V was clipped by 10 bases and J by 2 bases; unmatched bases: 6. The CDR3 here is CATSGTGGPGANVLTF. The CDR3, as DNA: TGTGCCACCTCAGGGACAGGGGGCCCTGGGGCCAACGTCCTGACTTTC.

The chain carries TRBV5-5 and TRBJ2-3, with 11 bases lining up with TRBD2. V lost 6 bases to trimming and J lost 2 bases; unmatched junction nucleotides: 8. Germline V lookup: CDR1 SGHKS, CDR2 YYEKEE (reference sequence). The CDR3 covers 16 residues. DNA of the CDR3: TGTGCCAGCACCTTCCCGACTAGCGGGGTCACAGATACGCAGTATTTT. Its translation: CASTFPTSGVTDTQYF. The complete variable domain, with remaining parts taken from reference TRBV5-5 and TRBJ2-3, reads DAGVTQSPTHLIKTRGQQVTLRCSPISGHKSVSWYQQVLGQGPQFIFQYYEKEERGRGNFPDRFSARQFPNYSSELNVNALLLGDSALYLCASTFPTSGVTDTQYFGPGTRLTVL.

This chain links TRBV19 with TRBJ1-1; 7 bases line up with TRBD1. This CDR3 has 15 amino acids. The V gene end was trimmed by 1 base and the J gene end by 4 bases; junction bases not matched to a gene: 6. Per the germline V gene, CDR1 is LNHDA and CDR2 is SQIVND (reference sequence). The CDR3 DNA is TGTGCCAGTAGTATAGGGTACAGGGGCGCCACTGAAGCTTTCTTT. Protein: CASSIGYRGATEAFF. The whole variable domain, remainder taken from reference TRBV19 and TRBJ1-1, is DGGITQSPKYLFRKEGQNVTLSCEQNLNHDAMYWYRQDPGQGLRLIYYSQIVNDFQKGDIAEGYSVSREKKESFPLTVTSAQKNPTAFYLCASSIGYRGATEAFFGQGTRLTVV.

The CDR3 sequence: CASSLVGGPGADTQYF. Here the CDR3 DNA reads TGTGCCAGCAGCTTAGTGGGGGGGCCTGGCGCAGATACGCAGTATTTT. The chain uses TRBV7-6 and TRBJ2-3; D is possibly TRBD2 (7 bases). V was clipped by 1 base and J by 4 bases, with 15 bases between them. This CDR3 has 16 amino acids. Germline V gene sequence: CDR1 SGHVS, CDR2 FNYEAQ. Full variable domain (outside the CDR3, taken from reference TRBV7-6 and TRBJ2-3): GAGVSQSPRYKVTKRGQDVALRCDPISGHVSLYWYRQALGQGPEFLTYFNYEAQQDKSGLPNDRFSAERPEGSISTLTIQRTEQRDSAMYRCASSLVGGPGADTQYFGPGTRLTVL.

The CDR3 spells CASSEAAPGNSPLHF. CDR3 coding DNA: TGTGCCAGCAGTGAAGCAGCTCCAGGGAATTCACCCCTCCACTTT. V gene TRBV2 combines with J gene TRBJ1-6; maybe TRBD1 (5 bases). The CDR3 spans 15 residues. Looked up from germline, CDR1 is SNHLY and CDR2 is FYNNEI. Trimming took off 0 bases at V and 7 bases at J, with 10 bases between the two ends.

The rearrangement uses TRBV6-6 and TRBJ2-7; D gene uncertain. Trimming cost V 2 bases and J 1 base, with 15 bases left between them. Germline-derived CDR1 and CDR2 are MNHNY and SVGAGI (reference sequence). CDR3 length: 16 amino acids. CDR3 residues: CASSYEPRTPSYEQYF. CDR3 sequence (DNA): TGTGCCAGCAGTTACGAGCCCCGTACCCCATCCTACGAGCAGTACTTC.

CDR3 sequence: CASSSWTVRQETQYF. CDR3 sequence (DNA): TGTGCCAGCAGCTCATGGACAGTACGTCAAGAGACCCAGTACTTC. This chain joins TRBV5-6 and TRBJ2-5; perhaps TRBD1 as D (6 bases). Germline V gene lookup returns CDR1 SGHDT and CDR2 YYEEEE. Trimming removed 3 bases at V and 2 bases at J, with 14 bases between. The CDR3 has 15 residues.

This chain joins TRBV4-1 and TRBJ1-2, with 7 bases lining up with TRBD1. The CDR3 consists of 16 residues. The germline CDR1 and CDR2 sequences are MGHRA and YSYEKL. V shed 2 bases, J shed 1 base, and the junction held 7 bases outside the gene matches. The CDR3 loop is CASSQRQGSLNYGYTF. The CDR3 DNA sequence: TGCGCCAGCAGCCAACGACAGGGAAGCCTTAACTATGGCTACACCTTC.

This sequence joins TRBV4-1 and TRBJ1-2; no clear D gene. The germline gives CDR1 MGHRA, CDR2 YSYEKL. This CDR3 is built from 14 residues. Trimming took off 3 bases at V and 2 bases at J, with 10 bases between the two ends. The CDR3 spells CASSHEGLNYGYTF. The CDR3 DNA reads TGCGCCAGCAGCCACGAGGGCCTCAACTATGGCTACACCTTC.

The CDR3 reads CASSAFEGGYIQYF. CDR3 nucleotide sequence: TGTGCCAGCAGTGCCTTTGAGGGAGGTTACATTCAGTACTTC. This chain links TRBV6-5 with TRBJ2-4; tentative D call: TRBD2 (6 bases). Trimming cost V 5 bases and J 8 bases, with 16 bases left between them. This CDR3 comprises 14 residues. CDR1 is MNHEY, CDR2 SVGAGI, per germline.

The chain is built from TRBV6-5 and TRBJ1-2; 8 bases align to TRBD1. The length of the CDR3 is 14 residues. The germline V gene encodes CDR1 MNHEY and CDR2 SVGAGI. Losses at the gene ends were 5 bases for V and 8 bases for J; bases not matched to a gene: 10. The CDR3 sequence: CASSLAGGYGGYTF. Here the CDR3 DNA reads TGTGCCAGCAGTCTGGCAGGGGGCTACGGGGGCTACACCTTC.

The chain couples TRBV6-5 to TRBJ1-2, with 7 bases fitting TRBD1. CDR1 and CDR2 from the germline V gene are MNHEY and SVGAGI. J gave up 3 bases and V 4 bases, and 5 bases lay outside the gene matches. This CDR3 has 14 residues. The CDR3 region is CASSWGTEYYGYTF. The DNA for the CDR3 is TGTGCCAGCAGTTGGGGGACAGAGTACTATGGCTACACCTTC.

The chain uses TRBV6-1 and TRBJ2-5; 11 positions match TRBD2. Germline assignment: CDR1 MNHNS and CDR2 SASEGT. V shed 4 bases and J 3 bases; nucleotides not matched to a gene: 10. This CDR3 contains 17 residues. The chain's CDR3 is CASSAYFSGGAEETQYF. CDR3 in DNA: TGTGCCAGCAGTGCCTACTTTAGCGGGGGGGCCGAAGAGACCCAGTACTTC.

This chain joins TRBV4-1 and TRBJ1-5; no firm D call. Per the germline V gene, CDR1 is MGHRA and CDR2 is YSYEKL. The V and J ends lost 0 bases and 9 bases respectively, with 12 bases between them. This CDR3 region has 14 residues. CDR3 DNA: TGCGCCAGCAGCCAAGAATCACCTTCCGGGCCCCAGCATTTT. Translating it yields CASSQESPSGPQHF.

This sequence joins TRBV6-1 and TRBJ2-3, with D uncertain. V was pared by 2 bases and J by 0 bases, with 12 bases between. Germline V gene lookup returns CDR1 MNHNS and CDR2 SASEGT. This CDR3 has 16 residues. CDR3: CASSELRLTSTDTQYF. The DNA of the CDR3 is TGTGCCAGCAGTGAACTGCGCCTAACTAGCACAGATACGCAGTATTTT.

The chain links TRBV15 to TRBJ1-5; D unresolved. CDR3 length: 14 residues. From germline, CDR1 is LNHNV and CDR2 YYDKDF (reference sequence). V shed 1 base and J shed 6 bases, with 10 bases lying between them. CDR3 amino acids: CATSRVRMVQPQHF. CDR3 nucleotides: TGTGCCACCAGCAGAGTCAGAATGGTTCAGCCCCAGCATTTT.

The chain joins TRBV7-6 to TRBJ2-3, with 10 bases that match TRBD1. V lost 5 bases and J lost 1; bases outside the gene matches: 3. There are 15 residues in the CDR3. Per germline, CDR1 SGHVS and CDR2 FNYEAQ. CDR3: CASSPGTGGTDTQYF. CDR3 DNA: TGTGCCAGCAGCCCCGGGACAGGGGGCACAGATACGCAGTATTTT. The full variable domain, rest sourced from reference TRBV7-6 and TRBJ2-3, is GAGVSQSPRYKVTKRGQDVALRCDPISGHVSLYWYRQALGQGPEFLTYFNYEAQQDKSGLPNDRFSAERPEGSISTLTIQRTEQRDSAMYRCASSPGTGGTDTQYFGPGTRLTVL.

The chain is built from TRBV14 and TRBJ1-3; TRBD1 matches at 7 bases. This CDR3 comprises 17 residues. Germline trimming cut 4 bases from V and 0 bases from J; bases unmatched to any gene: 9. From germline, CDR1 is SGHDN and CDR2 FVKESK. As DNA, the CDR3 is TGTGCCAGCAGCCCCTGGGACAGTGAAAACTCTGGAAACACCATATATTTT. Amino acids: CASSPWDSENSGNTIYF.